This TCR beta chain was obtained from a study of cytomegalovirus exposure and HLA in healthy donors. Notes on the study in general: Later on, an analysis showed TCR association rates differing by HLA locus, with DRB1 the most and HLA-C the fewest.

This CDR3 has 14 amino acids. V was clipped by 4 bases and J by 5 bases, with 9 bases between them. CDR1 and CDR2 from the germline V gene are MGHDK and SYGVNS. Worth noting for this clone: Its specificity is unknown.

Use of 60 Vbeta and 13 Jbeta primers characterized the PCR. Profiling relied on immunoSEQ multiplex PCR, and the TCRdb table lists in-frame clones only, not all of them. The sample shows 200,000 or so clones, approximately 80% of them seen only once. The chain combines TRBV25-1 with TRBJ1-6; unclear D gene. The TCR originated in a boy aged 2 to 9 in good health and CMV-seronegative. The sample taken for sequencing was PBMCs. CDR3 sequence reads: CASSGGYDNSPLHF. CDR3 DNA: TGTGCCAGCAGTGGAGGGTATGATAATTCACCCCTCCACTTT.